This TCR beta chain stems from a study of T-cell memory formation after mild COVID-19. This CDR3 is built from 11 residues. From germline, CDR1 is DFQATT and CDR2 SNEGSKA (reference sequence). There are a few counts of this clonotype. In TCRdb, the 5' RACE reads were re-called with MiXCR into one record per CDR3 protein. The sample records 430,000 or so distinct CDR3 sequences, around a quarter being singletons. Sequences were obtained from PBMCs or a T cell subset sorted from them (not recorded which). The rearrangement uses TRBV20-1 and TRBJ2-3; 9 bases match TRBD2. The TCR comes from an adult woman who had mild COVID-19 (a few samples of this study predate the infection). Cell type and time point are not known. The CDR3: CTPSGVDTQYF. Written as DNA, the CDR3 is TGCACCCCTAGCGGGGTAGATACGCAGTATTTT.